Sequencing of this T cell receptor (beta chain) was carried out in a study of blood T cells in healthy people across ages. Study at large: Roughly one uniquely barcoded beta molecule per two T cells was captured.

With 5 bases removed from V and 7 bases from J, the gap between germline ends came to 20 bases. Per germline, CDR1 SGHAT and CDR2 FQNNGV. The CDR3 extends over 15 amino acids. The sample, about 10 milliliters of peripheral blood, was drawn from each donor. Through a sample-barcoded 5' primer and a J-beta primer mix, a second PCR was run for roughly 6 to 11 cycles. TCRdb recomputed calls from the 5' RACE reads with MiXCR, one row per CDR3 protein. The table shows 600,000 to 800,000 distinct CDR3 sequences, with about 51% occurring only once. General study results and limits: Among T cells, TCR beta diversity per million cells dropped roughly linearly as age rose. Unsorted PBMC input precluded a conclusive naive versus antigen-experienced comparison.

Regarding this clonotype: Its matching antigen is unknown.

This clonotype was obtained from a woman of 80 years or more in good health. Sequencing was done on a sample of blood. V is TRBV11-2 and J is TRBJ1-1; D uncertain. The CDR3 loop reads CASSQTPGSTSEAFF. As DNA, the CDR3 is TGTGCCAGCAGCCAGACGCCCGGGAGCACCAGTGAAGCTTTCTTT.